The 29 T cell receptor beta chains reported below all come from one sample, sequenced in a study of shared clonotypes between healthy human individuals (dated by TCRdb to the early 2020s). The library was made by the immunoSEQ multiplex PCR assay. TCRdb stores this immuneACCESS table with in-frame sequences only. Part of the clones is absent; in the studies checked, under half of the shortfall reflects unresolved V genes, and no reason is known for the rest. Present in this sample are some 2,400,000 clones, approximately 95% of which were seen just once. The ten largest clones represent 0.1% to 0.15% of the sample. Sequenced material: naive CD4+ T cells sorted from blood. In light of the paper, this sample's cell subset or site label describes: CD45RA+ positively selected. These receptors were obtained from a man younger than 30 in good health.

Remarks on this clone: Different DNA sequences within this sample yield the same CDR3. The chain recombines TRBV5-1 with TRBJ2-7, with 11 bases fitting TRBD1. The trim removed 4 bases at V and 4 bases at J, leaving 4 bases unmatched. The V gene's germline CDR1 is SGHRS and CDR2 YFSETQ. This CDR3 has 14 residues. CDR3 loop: CASSAGQGVYEQYF. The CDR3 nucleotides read TGCGCCAGCAGCGCGGGACAGGGGGTTTACGAGCAGTACTTC.

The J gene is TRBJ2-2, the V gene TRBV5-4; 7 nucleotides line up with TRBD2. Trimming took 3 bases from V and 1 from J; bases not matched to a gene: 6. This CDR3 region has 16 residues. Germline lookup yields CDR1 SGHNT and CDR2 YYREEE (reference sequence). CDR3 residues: CASSSSTSLNTGELFF. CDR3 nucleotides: TGTGCCAGCAGCTCCTCGACTAGCCTGAACACCGGGGAGCTGTTTTTT.

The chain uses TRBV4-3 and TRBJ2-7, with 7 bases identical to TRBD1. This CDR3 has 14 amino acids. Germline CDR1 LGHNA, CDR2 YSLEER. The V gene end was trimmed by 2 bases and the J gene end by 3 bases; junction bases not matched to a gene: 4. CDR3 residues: CASSQIPGGYEQYF. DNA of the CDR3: TGCGCCAGCAGCCAAATTCCAGGGGGCTACGAGCAGTACTTC.

CDR3 residues: CASSYPAEDPTDTQYF. The CDR3, as DNA: TGTGCCAGCAGCTATCCAGCGGAAGACCCCACAGATACGCAGTATTTT. The V call is TRBV7-9, the J call TRBJ2-3; possibly TRBD2 for D (5 bases). Deletions cut 4 bases from V and 2 bases from J, with 16 bases between. There are 16 residues in the CDR3. The germline V gene encodes CDR1 SEHNR and CDR2 FQNEAQ (reference sequence).

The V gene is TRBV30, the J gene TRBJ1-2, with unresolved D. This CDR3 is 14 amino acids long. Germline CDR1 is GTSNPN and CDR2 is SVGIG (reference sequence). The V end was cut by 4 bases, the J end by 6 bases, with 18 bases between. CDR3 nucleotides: TGTGCCTGGACCCGGTTCAGCAGCTCCGATGGCTACACCTTC. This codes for CAWTRFSSSDGYTF.

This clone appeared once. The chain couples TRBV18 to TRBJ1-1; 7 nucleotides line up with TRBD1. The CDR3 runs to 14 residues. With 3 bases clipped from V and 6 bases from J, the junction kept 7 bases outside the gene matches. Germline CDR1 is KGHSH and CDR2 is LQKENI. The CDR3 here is CASSPIQGSAEAFF. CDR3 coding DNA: TGTGCCAGCTCACCCATACAGGGGTCCGCTGAAGCTTTCTTT.

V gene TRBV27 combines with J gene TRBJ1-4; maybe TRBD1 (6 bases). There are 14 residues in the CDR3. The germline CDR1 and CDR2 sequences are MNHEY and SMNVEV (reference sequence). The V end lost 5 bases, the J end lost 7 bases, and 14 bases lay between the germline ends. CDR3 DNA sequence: TGTGCCAGCAGTCCAACGGGGGGCGGTGAAAAACTGTTTTTT. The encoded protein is CASSPTGGGEKLFF.

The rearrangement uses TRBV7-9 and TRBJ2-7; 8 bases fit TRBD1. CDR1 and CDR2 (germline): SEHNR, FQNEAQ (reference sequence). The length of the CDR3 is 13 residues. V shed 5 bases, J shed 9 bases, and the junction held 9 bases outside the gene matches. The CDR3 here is CASSARQGLTQYF. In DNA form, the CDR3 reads TGTGCCAGCAGCGCCCGACAGGGGTTAACGCAGTACTTC.

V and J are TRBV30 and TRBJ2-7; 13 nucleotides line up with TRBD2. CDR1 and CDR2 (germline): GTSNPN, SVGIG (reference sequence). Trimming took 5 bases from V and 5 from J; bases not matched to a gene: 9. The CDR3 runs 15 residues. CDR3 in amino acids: CAWELAGGPTNEQYF. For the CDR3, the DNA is TGTGCCTGGGAACTAGCGGGGGGGCCTACGAACGAGCAGTACTTC.

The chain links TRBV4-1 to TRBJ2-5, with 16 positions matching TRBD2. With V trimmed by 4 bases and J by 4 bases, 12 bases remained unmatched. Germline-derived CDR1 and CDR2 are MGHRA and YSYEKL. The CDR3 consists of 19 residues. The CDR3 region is CASSPSPGLAGGPRETQYF. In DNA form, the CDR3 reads TGCGCCAGCAGCCCCTCCCCGGGACTAGCGGGAGGGCCTAGAGAGACCCAGTACTTC.

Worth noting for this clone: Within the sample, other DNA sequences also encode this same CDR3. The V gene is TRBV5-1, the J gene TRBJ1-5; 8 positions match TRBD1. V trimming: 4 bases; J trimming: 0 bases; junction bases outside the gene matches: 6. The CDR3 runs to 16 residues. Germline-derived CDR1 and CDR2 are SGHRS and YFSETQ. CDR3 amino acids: CASSPGQGDSNQPQHF. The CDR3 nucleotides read TGCGCCAGCAGCCCCGGACAGGGCGATAGCAATCAGCCCCAGCATTTT.

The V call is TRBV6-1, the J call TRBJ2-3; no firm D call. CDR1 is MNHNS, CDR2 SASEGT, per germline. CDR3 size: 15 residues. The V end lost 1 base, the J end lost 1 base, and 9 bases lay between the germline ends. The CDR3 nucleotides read TGTGCCAGCAGTGAAGAGCCCTACGGCACAGATACGCAGTATTTT. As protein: CASSEEPYGTDTQYF.

Written as DNA, the CDR3 is TGTGCCACCAACAGGGCTAACTATGGCTACACCTTC. The encoded protein is CATNRANYGYTF. This chain joins TRBV6-6 and TRBJ1-2; tentative D call: TRBD1 (6 bases). From germline, CDR1 is MNHNY and CDR2 SVGAGI (reference sequence). The CDR3 totals 12 residues. The ends were cut back, 10 bases at V and 0 bases at J, with 9 bases in the middle.

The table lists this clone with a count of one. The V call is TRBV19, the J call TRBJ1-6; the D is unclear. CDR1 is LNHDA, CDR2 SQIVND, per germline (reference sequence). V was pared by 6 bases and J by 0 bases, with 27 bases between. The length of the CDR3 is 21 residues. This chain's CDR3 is CASSPLPGSGPLSSYNSPLHF. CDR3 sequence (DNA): TGTGCCAGTAGCCCCCTGCCCGGCAGTGGGCCTTTGAGCTCCTATAATTCACCCCTCCACTTT. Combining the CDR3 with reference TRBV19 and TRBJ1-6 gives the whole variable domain DGGITQSPKYLFRKEGQNVTLSCEQNLNHDAMYWYRQDPGQGLRLIYYSQIVNDFQKGDIAEGYSVSREKKESFPLTVTSAQKNPTAFYLCASSPLPGSGPLSSYNSPLHFGNGTRLTVT.

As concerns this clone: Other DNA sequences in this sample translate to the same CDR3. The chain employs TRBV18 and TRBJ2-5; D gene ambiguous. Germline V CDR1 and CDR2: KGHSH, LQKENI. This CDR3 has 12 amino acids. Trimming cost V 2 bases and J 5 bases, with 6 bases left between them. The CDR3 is CASSPERETQYF. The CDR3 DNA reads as TGTGCCAGCTCACCAGAACGGGAGACCCAGTACTTC.

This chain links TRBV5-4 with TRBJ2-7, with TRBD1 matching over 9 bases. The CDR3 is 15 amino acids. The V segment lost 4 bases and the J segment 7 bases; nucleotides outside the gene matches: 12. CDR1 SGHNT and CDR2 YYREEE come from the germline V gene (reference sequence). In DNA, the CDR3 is TGTGCCAGCAGCCCGGACAGGGGAGGATCTTGGGAGCAGTACTTC. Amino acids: CASSPDRGGSWEQYF.

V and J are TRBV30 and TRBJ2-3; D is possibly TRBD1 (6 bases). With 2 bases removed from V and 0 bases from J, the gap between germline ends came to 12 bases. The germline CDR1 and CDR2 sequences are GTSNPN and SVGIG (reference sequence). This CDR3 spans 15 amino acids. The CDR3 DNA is TGTGCCTGGAGTACGACGGGACACAGCACAGATACGCAGTATTTT. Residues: CAWSTTGHSTDTQYF.

In nucleotides, the CDR3 is TGTGCCAGCAGTTTAATGGCAGGGGGGCCTAACTATGGCTACACCTTC. This translates into CASSLMAGGPNYGYTF. J is TRBJ1-2 and V is TRBV28, with TRBD1 matching over 7 bases. V dropped 2 bases and J dropped 0; count of bases not matched to a gene: 6. Looked up from germline, CDR1 is MDHEN and CDR2 is SYDVKM. This CDR3 is built from 16 residues.

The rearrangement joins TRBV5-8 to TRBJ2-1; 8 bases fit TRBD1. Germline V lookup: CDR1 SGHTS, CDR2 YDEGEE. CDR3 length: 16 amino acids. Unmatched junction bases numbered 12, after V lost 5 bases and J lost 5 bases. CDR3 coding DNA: TGTGCCAGCAGTGGGGGGACAGGCAAGGGGCACAATGAGCAGTTCTTC. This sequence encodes CASSGGTGKGHNEQFF.

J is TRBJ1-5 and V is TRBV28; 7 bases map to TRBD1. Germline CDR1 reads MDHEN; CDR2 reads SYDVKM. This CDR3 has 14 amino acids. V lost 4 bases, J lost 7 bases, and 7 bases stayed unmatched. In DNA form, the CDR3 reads TGTGCCAGCAGTTCCCGGACAGGATCCCAGCCCCAGCATTTT. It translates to CASSSRTGSQPQHF.

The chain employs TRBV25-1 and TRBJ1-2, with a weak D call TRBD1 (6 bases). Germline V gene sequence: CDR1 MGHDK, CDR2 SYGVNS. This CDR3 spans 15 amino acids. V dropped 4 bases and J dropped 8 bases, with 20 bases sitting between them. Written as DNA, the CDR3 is TGTGCCAGCAGTGGGGGGTCGGGGGCGCAGTACGGCTACACCTTC. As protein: CASSGGSGAQYGYTF.

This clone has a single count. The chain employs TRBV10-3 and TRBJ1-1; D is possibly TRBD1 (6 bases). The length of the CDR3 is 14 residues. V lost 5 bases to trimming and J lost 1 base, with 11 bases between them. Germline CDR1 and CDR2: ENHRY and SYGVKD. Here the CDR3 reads CAISKQGANTEAFF. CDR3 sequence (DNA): TGTGCCATCAGTAAACAGGGCGCGAACACTGAAGCTTTCTTT.

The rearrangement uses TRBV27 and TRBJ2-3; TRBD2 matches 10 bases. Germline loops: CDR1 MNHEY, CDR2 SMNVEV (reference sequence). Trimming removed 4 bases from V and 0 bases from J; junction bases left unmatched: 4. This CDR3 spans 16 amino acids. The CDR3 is CASSWTSGSSTDTQYF. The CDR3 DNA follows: TGTGCCAGCAGTTGGACTAGCGGTTCTAGCACAGATACGCAGTATTTT.

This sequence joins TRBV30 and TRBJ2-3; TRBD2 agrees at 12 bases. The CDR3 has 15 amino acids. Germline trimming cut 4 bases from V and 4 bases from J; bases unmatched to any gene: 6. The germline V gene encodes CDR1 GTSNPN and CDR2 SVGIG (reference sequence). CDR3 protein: CAWMSSGRAPDTQYF. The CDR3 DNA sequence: TGTGCCTGGATGTCTAGCGGGAGGGCCCCAGATACGCAGTATTTT. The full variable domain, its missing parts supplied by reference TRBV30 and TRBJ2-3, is SQTIHQWPATLVQPVGSPLSLECTVEGTSNPNLYWYRQAAGRGLQLLFYSVGIGQISSEVPQNLSASRPQDRQFILSSKKLLLSDSGFYLCAWMSSGRAPDTQYFGPGTRLTVL.

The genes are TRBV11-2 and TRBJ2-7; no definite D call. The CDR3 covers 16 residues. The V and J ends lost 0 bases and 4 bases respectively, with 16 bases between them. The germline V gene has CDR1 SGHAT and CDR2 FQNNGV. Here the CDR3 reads CASSLEIALARYEQYF. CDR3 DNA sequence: TGTGCCAGCAGCTTAGAGATAGCCCTGGCTAGATACGAGCAGTACTTC.

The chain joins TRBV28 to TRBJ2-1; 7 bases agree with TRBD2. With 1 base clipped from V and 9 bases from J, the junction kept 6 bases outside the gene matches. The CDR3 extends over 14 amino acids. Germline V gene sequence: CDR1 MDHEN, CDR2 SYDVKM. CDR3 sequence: CASSLSRGGGEQFF. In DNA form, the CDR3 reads TGTGCCAGCAGTTTATCTCGCGGGGGAGGTGAGCAGTTCTTC.

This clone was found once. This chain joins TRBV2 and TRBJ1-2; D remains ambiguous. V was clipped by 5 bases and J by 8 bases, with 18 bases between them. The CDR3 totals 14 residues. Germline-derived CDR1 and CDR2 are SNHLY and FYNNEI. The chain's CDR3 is CASSFSGKAGGYTF. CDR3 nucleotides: TGTGCCAGCAGTTTTTCCGGGAAAGCCGGGGGCTACACCTTC. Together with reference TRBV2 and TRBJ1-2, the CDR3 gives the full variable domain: EPEVTQTPSHQVTQMGQEVILRCVPISNHLYFYWYRQILGQKVEFLVSFYNNEISEKSEIFDDQFSVERPDGSNFTLKIRSTKLEDSAMYFCASSFSGKAGGYTFGSGTRLTVV.

Here the CDR3 reads CASSLKGLAGVETQYF. The DNA of the CDR3 is TGTGCCAGCTCACTAAAGGGACTAGCGGGAGTTGAGACCCAGTACTTC. This chain uses TRBV18 with TRBJ2-5; the match to TRBD2 covers 14 bases. This CDR3 has 16 residues. J gave up 5 bases and V 4 bases, and 6 bases lay outside the gene matches. CDR1 is KGHSH and CDR2 is LQKENI in the germline V gene.

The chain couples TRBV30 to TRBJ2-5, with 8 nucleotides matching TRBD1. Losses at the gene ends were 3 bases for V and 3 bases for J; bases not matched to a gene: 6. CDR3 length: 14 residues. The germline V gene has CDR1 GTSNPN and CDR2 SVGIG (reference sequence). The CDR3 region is CAWSRDRLKETQYF. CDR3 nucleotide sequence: TGTGCCTGGAGCCGGGACAGGCTGAAAGAGACCCAGTACTTC.